This T cell receptor beta chain is from a study (dated by TCRdb to the mid-2010s). Study-wide context: The study examined whether tumor-infiltrating Tregs in breast cancer are drawn from blood Tregs or arise in situ by conversion from other CD4+ T cell subsets.

Beyond this particular receptor, the publication reports: Tumor memory CD4+ T cell TCR gene usage was found to cluster with blood and lymph node memory CD4+ cells and with lymph node naive CD4+ cells. Validation in the larger cohort was restricted to a single TCR beta V-J rearrangement rather than whole repertoires. The greatest overlap of tumor-infiltrating Treg TCR alpha and beta sequences was with tumor naive CD4+ T cells, followed next by blood naive CD4+ T cells.

Trimmed from V: 4 bases; trimmed from J: 5 bases; junction bases lacking a gene match: 4. The CDR3 starts with the cysteine, ends with the phenylalanine, and has 16 residues. Here the CDR3 DNA is all that survives: 48 bases in frame from base 1. Sequences SEHNR (CDR1) and FQNEAQ (CDR2) are obtained from the germline V gene (reference sequence). The memory CD4+ T cell population was isolated based on a CD4+CD45RO+CD25- phenotype. Tregs, naive and memory CD4+ T cells from tumor, blood and ipsilateral draining lymph nodes of five or six breast cancer patients underwent full-length TCR alpha and beta sequencing. Tumor tissue and lymph nodes from ipsilateral axillary dissection were perfused with PBS, minced and digested with collagenase I and hyaluronidase. FACS confirmed that the sorted cell populations were more than 90% pure. This clonotype is labeled medium-sized (0.01 to 0.1%). Its antigen specificity is not known. Within one base of it there is no much larger clone, and no base qualities were kept.

Amplification of full-length TCR variable regions was done by 5' RACE PCR using constant-region reverse primers, and this step was followed by semi-nested PCR with Nested Universal Primer A. Using the ReliaPrep RNA Cell Miniprep System, total RNA was extracted, and the SMARTer RACE 5'/3' Kit was then used to reverse transcribe the RNA into 5'RACE-ready cDNA. Multiplex adaptors were used to barcode full-length TCR alpha and beta libraries, and the barcoded libraries were sequenced on an Illumina MiSeq. In the authors' own workflow: For each of nine subset-tissue groups, sequencing data from the five patients were combined, and the groups were compared by unsupervised clustering of TCR gene usage. The Morisita-Horn index, with shared sequences weighted by their contribution to each repertoire, was used to calculate repertoire similarity. In-frame beta chains were kept once TCRdb had trimmed the public reads at Q25 with fastp and called clones with MiXCR. Entries that share a CDR3 protein sequence are merged under the most common genes and DNA. These V and J calls originate from TCRdb's pipeline instead of the authors' own analysis. Recorded for this sample are some 44,000 distinct CDR3 sequences; approximately 28% of them occurred a single time. Just over 4% of the sample is in the top ten clones.

The receptor was derived from a female donor with breast cancer. Sample: tumor-infiltrating memory CD4+ T cells sorted from the breast tumor. Explained via the paper, the cell subset or site label denotes: memory CD4+ T cells, CD4+CD45RO+CD25-. The rearrangement joined TRBV7-9 to TRBJ2-4, with 14 junctional bases fitting TRBD2. The bases read TGTGCCAGCAGCTCCCCGGGACTAGCGGGAGAAAACATTCAGTACTTC. It translates as CASSSPGLAGENIQYF. With the rest looked up from the reference TRBV7-9 and TRBJ2-4 genes rather than sequenced, the full variable domain is DTGVSQNPRHKITKRGQNVTFRCDPISEHNRLYWYRQTLGQGPEFLTYFQNEAQLEKSRLLSDRFSAERPKGSFSTLEIQRTEQGDSAMYLCASSSPGLAGENIQYFGAGTRLSVL.